One T cell receptor beta chain is described in this entry. This entry belongs to a study of shared T cell receptors in the human thymus. Germline CDR1 SEHNR, CDR2 FQNEAQ (reference sequence). The CDR3 length is 11 residues. V lost 4 bases, J lost 7 bases, and 8 bases lay in between. Profiled with immunoSEQ multiplex PCR; TCRdb holds only in-frame clones, not every one. The repertoire has hundreds of thousands of clones, around three quarters of them found once; the top ten carry more than 0.01%. The sample was also linked to a second study, of human thymus T cells. That paper states: Immunologically healthy infants in Finland undergoing congenital heart defect surgery were the donors. The study used thymus tissue resected during corrective heart surgery. Among unrelated individuals, related research reported thymic repertoires that overlapped highly.

The chain recombines TRBV7-9 with TRBJ2-7; no clear D. Sequenced sample: thymocytes. The clonotype comes from a boy younger than two with a congenital heart defect. In DNA form, the CDR3 reads TGTGCCAGCAGCTCCCAATTTGAGCAGTACTTC. Translation: CASSSQFEQYF.